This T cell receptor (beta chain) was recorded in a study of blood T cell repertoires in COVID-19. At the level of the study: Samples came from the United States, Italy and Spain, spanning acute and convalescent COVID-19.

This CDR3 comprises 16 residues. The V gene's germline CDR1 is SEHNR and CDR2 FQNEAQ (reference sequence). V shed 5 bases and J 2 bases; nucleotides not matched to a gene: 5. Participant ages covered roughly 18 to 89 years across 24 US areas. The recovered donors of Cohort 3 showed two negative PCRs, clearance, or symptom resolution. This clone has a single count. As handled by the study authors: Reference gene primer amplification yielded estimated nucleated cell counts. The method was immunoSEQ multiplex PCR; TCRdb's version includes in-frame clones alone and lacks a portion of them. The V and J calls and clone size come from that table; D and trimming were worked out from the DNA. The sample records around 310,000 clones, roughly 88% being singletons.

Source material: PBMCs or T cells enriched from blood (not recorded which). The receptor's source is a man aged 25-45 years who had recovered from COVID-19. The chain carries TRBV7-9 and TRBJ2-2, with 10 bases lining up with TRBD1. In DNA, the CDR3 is TGTGCCAGCAGCATCATGACAGGGGGCAACACCGGGGAGCTGTTTTTT. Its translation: CASSIMTGGNTGELFF. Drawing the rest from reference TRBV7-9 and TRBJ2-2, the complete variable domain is DTGVSQNPRHKITKRGQNVTFRCDPISEHNRLYWYRQTLGQGPEFLTYFQNEAQLEKSRLLSDRFSAERPKGSFSTLEIQRTEQGDSAMYLCASSIMTGGNTGELFFGEGSRLTVL.